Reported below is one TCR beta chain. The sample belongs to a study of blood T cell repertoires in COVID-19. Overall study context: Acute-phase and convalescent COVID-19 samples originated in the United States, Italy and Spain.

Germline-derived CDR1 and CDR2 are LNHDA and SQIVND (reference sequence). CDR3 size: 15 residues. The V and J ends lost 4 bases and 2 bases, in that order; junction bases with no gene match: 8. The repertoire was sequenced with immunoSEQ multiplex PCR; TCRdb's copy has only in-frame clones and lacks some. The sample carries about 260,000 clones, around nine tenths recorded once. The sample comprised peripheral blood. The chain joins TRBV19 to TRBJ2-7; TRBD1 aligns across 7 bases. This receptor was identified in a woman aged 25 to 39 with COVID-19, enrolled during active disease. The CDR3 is CASSRSGGSPYEQYF. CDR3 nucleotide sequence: TGTGCCAGTAGTAGGTCAGGGGGTTCTCCCTACGAGCAGTACTTC.